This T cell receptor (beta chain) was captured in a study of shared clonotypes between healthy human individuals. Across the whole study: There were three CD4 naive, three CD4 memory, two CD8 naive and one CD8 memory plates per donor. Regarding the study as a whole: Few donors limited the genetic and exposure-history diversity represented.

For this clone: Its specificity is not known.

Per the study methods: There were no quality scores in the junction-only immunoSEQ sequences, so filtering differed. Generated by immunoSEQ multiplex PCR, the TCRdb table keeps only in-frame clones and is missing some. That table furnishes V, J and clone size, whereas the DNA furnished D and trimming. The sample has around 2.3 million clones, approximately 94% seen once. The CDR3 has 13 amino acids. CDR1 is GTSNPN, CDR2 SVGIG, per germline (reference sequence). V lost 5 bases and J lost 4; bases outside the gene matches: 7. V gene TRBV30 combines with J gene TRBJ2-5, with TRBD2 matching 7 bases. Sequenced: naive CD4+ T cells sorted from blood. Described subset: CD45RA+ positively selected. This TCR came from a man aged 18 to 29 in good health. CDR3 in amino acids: CAWRGRGAETQYF. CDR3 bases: TGTGCCTGGCGCGGGAGAGGGGCAGAGACCCAGTACTTC. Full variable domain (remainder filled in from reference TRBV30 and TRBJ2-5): SQTIHQWPATLVQPVGSPLSLECTVEGTSNPNLYWYRQAAGRGLQLLFYSVGIGQISSEVPQNLSASRPQDRQFILSSKKLLLSDSGFYLCAWRGRGAETQYFGPGTRLLVL.